These 28 T cell receptor beta chains came from one sample sequenced in a study of shared clonotypes between healthy human individuals. Only in-frame clones appear in the TCRdb table, and some are missing; sequencing was by immunoSEQ multiplex PCR. The sample holds roughly 1 million clones; around four fifths are singletons and the top ten take about 1.4%. Sequencing was performed on memory CD4+ T cells sorted from blood. Subset given: CD45RA-negative fraction. These TCRs come from a man between 18 and 29 years old in good health.

Comments on this clone: Given a far larger clone just one base away, this is likely a sequencing read error. The chain uses TRBV27 and TRBJ2-6; D uncertain. Looked up from germline, CDR1 is MNHEY and CDR2 is SMNVEV (reference sequence). This CDR3 is built from 18 residues. CDR3 in amino acids: CTSSKTKTPRSGANVLTF. CDR3 in DNA: TGTACCAGCAGTAAGACAAAGACTCCCCGCTCTGGGGCCAACGTCCTGACTTTC.

This chain links TRBV7-2 with TRBJ2-1; 11 positions match TRBD2. After removal of 7 bases from V and 8 bases from J, the junction contained 7 bases not matched to a gene. The CDR3 consists of 14 residues. CDR1 SGHTA and CDR2 FQGNSA come from the germline V gene. The CDR3 sequence is CASTLAGVTHEQFF. The CDR3 nucleotides are TGTGCCAGCACACTAGCGGGAGTAACCCATGAGCAGTTCTTC.

J is TRBJ2-1 and V is TRBV27, with 10 bases aligning to TRBD1. After removal of 5 bases from V and 0 bases from J, the junction contained 7 bases not matched to a gene. Germline values: CDR1 MNHEY, CDR2 SMNVEV (reference sequence). This CDR3 is built from 17 residues. The CDR3 region has the DNA TGTGCCAGCAGTGCGGGACAGGGGCAAGGCTCCTACAATGAGCAGTTCTTC. As protein: CASSAGQGQGSYNEQFF.

The V gene is TRBV20-1, the J gene TRBJ1-2, with D possibly matching TRBD1 (6 bases). The V gene lost 6 bases and the J gene lost 8 bases, with 13 bases spanning the gap. The CDR3 sequence is 11 residues long. Germline loops: CDR1 DFQATT, CDR2 SNEGSKA (reference sequence). The CDR3 DNA is TGCAGTGCCGAAGACAGGTCCGGCTACACCTTC. This gives the protein CSAEDRSGYTF.

V usage is TRBV5-6 and J usage is TRBJ2-1; no definite D call. V was pared by 2 bases and J by 8 bases, with 5 bases between. The CDR3 consists of 11 residues. CDR1 is SGHDT, CDR2 YYEEEE, per germline. Here the CDR3 reads CASSFDHEQFF. The CDR3 DNA is TGTGCCAGCAGCTTTGACCATGAGCAGTTCTTC.

This sequence joins TRBV29-1 and TRBJ1-1; D ambiguous. Germline-derived CDR1 and CDR2 are SQVTM and ANQGSEA. The V gene lost 3 bases and the J gene lost 5 bases, with 16 bases spanning the gap. The CDR3 covers 14 residues. CDR3 region: CSVESFLRGTEAFF. Here the CDR3 DNA reads TGCAGCGTTGAGTCATTCCTCCGAGGGACTGAAGCTTTCTTT.

The CDR3: CASSQEYSPSNQPQHF. The CDR3, as DNA: TGCGCCAGCAGCCAAGAGTATTCCCCAAGCAATCAGCCCCAGCATTTT. The chain couples TRBV4-3 to TRBJ1-5; D not certain. The CDR3 contains 16 residues. Germline V lookup: CDR1 LGHNA, CDR2 YSLEER. Trimming removed 0 bases at V and 1 base at J, with 10 bases between.

The V gene is TRBV18, the J gene TRBJ2-7; possible D gene TRBD1, 6 bases. This CDR3 region has 13 residues. V lost 6 bases and J 4 bases, leaving 13 bases between the germline ends. The germline CDR1 and CDR2 sequences are KGHSH and LQKENI. Here the CDR3 reads CASSRQVTYEQYF. The CDR3 bases are TGTGCCAGCTCCCGACAGGTTACTTACGAGCAGTACTTC.

The CDR3 DNA is TGTGCCAGCAGCTACCGCCGGACAGCCAAAAACATTCAGTACTTC. This encodes CASSYRRTAKNIQYF. This chain joins TRBV5-7 and TRBJ2-4; D uncertain. TRBV5-7 has ORF status, its function being uncertain. This CDR3 comprises 15 residues. V was trimmed by 3 bases and J by 0 bases, leaving 10 bases between them.

As for this clone: Since a far larger clone is one base different, this is likely a read error. This sample includes further DNA sequences coding for the same CDR3. The chain combines TRBV10-3 with TRBJ1-1, with 7 nucleotides matching TRBD1. Germline V gives CDR1 ENHRY, CDR2 SYGVKD. The CDR3 covers 14 residues. The CDR3 reads CAISIRDSHTEAFF. The CDR3 DNA is TGTGCCATCAGTATCCGGGACAGCCACACCGAAGCTTTCTTT.

This rearrangement joins TRBV1 to TRBJ1-4. TRBV1 is an annotated pseudogene. The CDR3 spans 16 residues. The CDR3 nucleotides are TGCACCAGCAGCCAAGGGACCCCCTCGTCTAATGAAAAACTGTTTTTT. Translated: CTSSQGTPSSNEKLFF.

The chain uses TRBV7-2 and TRBJ2-3; maybe TRBD2 (5 bases). CDR3 length: 13 amino acids. Germline loops: CDR1 SGHTA, CDR2 FQGNSA. V lost 6 bases and J 2 bases, leaving 9 bases between the germline ends. The CDR3 here is CASSRTATDTQYF. The CDR3 DNA follows: TGTGCCAGCAGTCGGACTGCCACAGATACGCAGTATTTT. The complete variable domain, with remaining parts taken from reference TRBV7-2 and TRBJ2-3, reads GAGVSQSPSNKVTEKGKDVELRCDPISGHTALYWYRQSLGQGLEFLIYFQGNSAPDKSGLPSDRFSAERTGGSVSTLTIQRTQQEDSAVYLCASSRTATDTQYFGPGTRLTVL.

This clone was recorded at least ten times. V is TRBV18 and J is TRBJ2-3; 9 bases are shared with TRBD2. This CDR3 is built from 17 residues. Losses at the gene ends were 3 bases for V and 2 bases for J; bases not matched to a gene: 9. Germline-derived CDR1 and CDR2 are KGHSH and LQKENI. The CDR3 loop reads CASSPSATSGITDTQYF. CDR3 DNA: TGTGCCAGCTCACCGTCCGCGACTAGCGGAATCACAGATACGCAGTATTTT. Looking up the rest from reference TRBV18 and TRBJ2-3 gives the full variable domain: NAGVMQNPRHLVRRRGQEARLRCSPMKGHSHVYWYRQLPEEGLKFMVYLQKENIIDESGMPKERFSAEFPKEGPSILRIQQVVRGDSAAYFCASSPSATSGITDTQYFGPGTRLTVL.

A remark on this clone: The identical CDR3 is also encoded by other nucleotide sequences in the sample. The J gene is TRBJ1-1, the V gene TRBV19, with D hard to call. V dropped 3 bases and J dropped 1 base, with 3 bases sitting between them. This CDR3 is built from 12 residues. Per germline, CDR1 LNHDA and CDR2 SQIVND (reference sequence). CDR3 DNA sequence: TGTGCCAGTAGTATTCGGAACACTGAAGCTTTCTTT. Its protein product is CASSIRNTEAFF.

This sequence joins TRBV18 and TRBJ1-3, with D perhaps matching TRBD1 (5 bases). The CDR3 has 16 residues. The germline V gene encodes CDR1 KGHSH and CDR2 LQKENI. V shed 3 bases and J shed 2 bases, with 14 bases lying between them. The CDR3 reads CASSPAPRGPGNTIYF. Here the CDR3 DNA reads TGTGCCAGCTCACCTGCCCCGAGGGGCCCTGGAAACACCATATATTTT.

This clone was detected once. J is TRBJ1-1 and V is TRBV14; D not certain. The CDR3 has 19 amino acids. V was shortened by 3 bases and J by 0 bases, with 23 bases between the two germline ends. Germline CDR1 SGHDN, CDR2 FVKESK. This CDR3 is CASSQEYTGINGLNTEAFF. CDR3 coding DNA: TGTGCCAGCAGCCAGGAGTATACGGGTATCAATGGCCTGAACACTGAAGCTTTCTTT.

V usage is TRBV5-6 and J usage is TRBJ1-5, with D perhaps matching TRBD1 (5 bases). Germline V lookup: CDR1 SGHDT, CDR2 YYEEEE. The V end was cut by 1 base, the J end by 3 bases, with 14 bases between. This CDR3 contains 16 residues. The CDR3 DNA reads TGTGCCAGCAGCTTGTGGGGCACAGGCCTCAATCAGCCCCAGCATTTT. Translation gives CASSLWGTGLNQPQHF. The full variable domain, with the rest looked up from reference TRBV5-6 and TRBJ1-5, is DAGVTQSPTHLIKTRGQQVTLRCSPKSGHDTVSWYQQALGQGPQFIFQYYEEEERQRGNFPDRFSGHQFPNYSSELNVNALLLGDSALYLCASSLWGTGLNQPQHFGDGTRLSIL.

This chain's CDR3 is CATTTGNYGYTF. The CDR3, as DNA: TGCGCCACTACTACGGGAAACTATGGCTACACCTTC. The V gene is TRBV10-2, the J gene TRBJ1-2, with no clear D. The germline V gene has CDR1 WSHSY and CDR2 SAAADI. The CDR3 has 12 residues. Trimming removed 10 bases from V and 2 bases from J, with 11 bases in between.

V and J are TRBV30 and TRBJ2-7, with a possible D match to TRBD2 (6 bases). From germline, CDR1 is GTSNPN and CDR2 SVGIG (reference sequence). The CDR3 totals 14 residues. Between the trimmed V and J ends, which lost 0 bases and 0 bases, there was a span of 9 bases. CDR3 coding DNA: TGTGCCTGGAGTGTAGACGGGAGCTCCTACGAGCAGTACTTC. This codes for CAWSVDGSSYEQYF.

The table lists this clone with a few counts. This rearrangement joins TRBV6-5 to TRBJ2-3; TRBD2 might be the D (7 bases). This CDR3 is 15 amino acids long. CDR1 and CDR2 from the germline V gene are MNHEY and SVGAGI. Trimming removed 6 bases at V and 0 bases at J, with 13 bases between. The CDR3 is CASSRGAGSTDTQYF. The CDR3 region has the DNA TGTGCCAGCAGCCGGGGGGCGGGTAGCACAGATACGCAGTATTTT.

This clone was detected only a few times. In nucleotides, the CDR3 is TGTGCCAGCAGCTTCATGGGCGAAGAGACCCAGTACTTC. Translated, it gives CASSFMGEETQYF. This sequence joins TRBV5-4 and TRBJ2-5; D is undetermined. V lost 2 bases to trimming and J lost 3 bases, with 8 bases between them. The CDR3 totals 13 residues. The germline CDR1 and CDR2 sequences are SGHNT and YYREEE (reference sequence).

The V gene is TRBV11-3, the J gene TRBJ2-5; D is possibly TRBD1 (6 bases). Germline assignment: CDR1 SGHNT and CDR2 YENEEA. This CDR3 region has 12 residues. Trimming took 5 bases from V and 5 from J, leaving 9 bases between them. The CDR3 here is CASSGGGETQYF. Written as DNA, the CDR3 is TGTGCCAGCAGCGGGGGCGGGGAGACCCAGTACTTC.

V is TRBV5-6 and J is TRBJ1-4; no clear D. Trimming left V 0 bases short and J 7 bases short, with 10 bases between. The CDR3 totals 14 residues. Germline CDR1 reads SGHDT; CDR2 reads YYEEEE. The CDR3 nucleotides read TGTGCCAGCAGCTTGGCTTTAGGTGGTGAAAAACTGTTTTTT. Its protein is CASSLALGGEKLFF.

The genes are TRBV2 and TRBJ2-7, with 10 bases that match TRBD2. Germline V lookup: CDR1 SNHLY, CDR2 FYNNEI. This CDR3 has 16 residues. Trimming at V came to 6 bases and at J to 6 bases, leaving 14 bases not matched to a gene. The CDR3 DNA reads TGTGCCAGCAGACCCACGAGCGGGGGGGCCGTTGGCGAGCAGTACTTC. Translation: CASRPTSGGAVGEQYF.

This clone has just one count. A much larger clone lies one base from this, so it may be a read error. This chain uses TRBV14 with TRBJ1-2; D not certain. V was shortened by 4 bases and J by 3 bases, with 6 bases between the two germline ends. The length of the CDR3 is 12 residues. Germline CDR1 reads SGHDN; CDR2 reads FVKESK. The CDR3 coding sequence is TGTGCCAGCAGCCCCTCCTACTATGGCTACACCTTC. The encoded protein is CASSPSYYGYTF.

As to this clone: This CDR3 is also generated by other DNA sequences in the sample. The rearrangement uses TRBV30 and TRBJ1-3; no clear D. V was clipped by 0 bases and J by 1 base, with 4 bases between them. This CDR3 is built from 13 residues. In germline, CDR1 is GTSNPN, CDR2 SVGIG (reference sequence). CDR3 residues: CAWSVRSGNTIYF. CDR3 in DNA: TGTGCCTGGAGTGTTCGGTCTGGAAACACCATATATTTT.

About this clone: The same CDR3 is also encoded by other DNA sequences in this sample. This sequence joins TRBV19 and TRBJ1-1; 7 bases match TRBD1. The V gene end was trimmed by 2 bases and the J gene end by 4 bases; junction bases not matched to a gene: 4. Germline-derived CDR1 and CDR2 are LNHDA and SQIVND (reference sequence). This CDR3 region has 14 residues. The chain's CDR3 is CASSIRGPGTEAFF. The CDR3 DNA follows: TGTGCCAGTAGTATAAGGGGGCCGGGCACTGAAGCTTTCTTT. Variable domain in full (rest from reference TRBV19 and TRBJ1-1): DGGITQSPKYLFRKEGQNVTLSCEQNLNHDAMYWYRQDPGQGLRLIYYSQIVNDFQKGDIAEGYSVSREKKESFPLTVTSAQKNPTAFYLCASSIRGPGTEAFFGQGTRLTVV.

The rearrangement uses TRBV10-3 and TRBJ2-6; D is possibly TRBD1 (5 bases). The CDR3 contains 15 residues. V lost 7 bases and J 4 bases, leaving 14 bases between the germline ends. Germline values: CDR1 ENHRY, CDR2 SYGVKD. The CDR3 coding sequence is TGTGCCATCACCGCAGGGCTGGCCGGGGCCAACGTCCTGACTTTC. Residues: CAITAGLAGANVLTF.